This T cell receptor beta chain is drawn from a study of identical twins. Whole-study results and caveats: Conclusions relied on cross-sectional statistical analysis, not following the same donors. In zero-insertion analyses, partial confounding could arise from invariant MAIT and iNKT cells.

This clonotype was counted between two and nine times. Antigen unknown. A universal primer site came from template switching; cDNA carried unique molecular identifiers. MiXCR, applied by TCRdb to the 5' RACE reads, yields one record per CDR3 protein. The data hold 1,800,000 or so distinct CDR3 sequences, with around a third observed a single time. The CDR3 totals 13 residues. Germline CDR1 and CDR2: MNHNS and SASEGT. V gave up 3 bases and J gave up 4 bases, with 6 bases separating them. Source material: cord blood. The chain employs TRBV6-1 and TRBJ1-4; no firm D call. The TCR originated in a newborn girl in good health. CDR3 DNA sequence: TGTGCCAGCAGTGACAGTCATAATGAAAAACTGTTTTTT. Amino acids: CASSDSHNEKLFF.